This passage covers 3 T cell receptor beta chains from one sample sequenced in a study of T-cell reconstitution after alpha-beta-depleted transplantation in children. Unique molecular identifiers were incorporated during preparation of the TCRbeta library. TCRdb redid the calling of the PCR reads with MiXCR, one entry per CDR3 protein. The table shows some 500,000 distinct CDR3 sequences, with around 18% occurring only once. The sequencing here drew on PBMCs from the stem cell graft donor, taken from the stem cell graft. These receptors came from a human donor who donated a stem cell graft to a child with acute lymphoblastic leukemia.

The chain links TRBV12-3 or TRBV12-4 to TRBJ2-7, with 7 bases fitting TRBD1. The CDR3 extends over 13 amino acids. With 5 bases clipped from V and 5 bases from J, the junction kept 6 bases outside the gene matches. The CDR3 nucleotides are TGTGCCAGCAGTGCCCGAGGGGGCGACGAGCAGTACTTC. Its protein is CASSARGGDEQYF.

The chain carries TRBV2 and TRBJ2-1; D unresolved. Germline V gene data show CDR1 as SNHLY and CDR2 as FYNNEI. This CDR3 is built from 13 residues. The V and J ends lost 2 bases and 4 bases respectively, with 6 bases between them. The CDR3 DNA is TGTGCCAGCAGTGAACGGAGTTACAATGAGCAGTTCTTC. It encodes CASSERSYNEQFF.

The chain is built from TRBV6-1 and TRBJ2-1; D might be TRBD1 (6 bases). CDR1 MNHNS and CDR2 SASEGT come from the germline V gene. The CDR3 runs to 15 residues. Trimming took 2 bases from V and 2 from J, leaving 10 bases between them. The CDR3 DNA reads TGTGCCAGCAGTGAATGGCAGGGGACCTACAATGAGCAGTTCTTC. Protein product: CASSEWQGTYNEQFF.